This T cell receptor (beta chain) was sequenced in a study of monozygotic twins with cystic fibrosis. Findings and caveats of the study: No link emerged between shared CDR3 counts and age, concordance or severity. The repertoire was suggested to be naive-dominated, clonality median about 0.009. Nucleotide-identical clonotype sharing was significantly higher within monozygotic CF twin pairs than between unrelated CF individuals. In 13 of 16 pairs, V gene usage was closest to the co-twin's.

The sample holds one count of this clone. As yet, its antigen is unknown. In germline, CDR1 is MNHEY, CDR2 SMNVEV (reference sequence). The CDR3 is made up of 19 amino acids. Trimming took 3 bases from V and 0 from J, leaving 22 bases between them. Produced via immunoSEQ multiplex PCR; TCRdb's table is partial and in-frame only. Altogether tens of thousands of clones are present, under 95% being singletons, with the ten largest covering roughly 0.28%. The sequenced sample consisted of blood. The chain couples TRBV27 to TRBJ2-3; D gene uncertain. The clonotype comes from a girl aged 2 to 10 with cystic fibrosis. CDR3 coding DNA: TGTGCCAGCAGTTTGCTACGAGGCGTTGAAGGGCCAAGCACAGATACGCAGTATTTT. Its protein is CASSLLRGVEGPSTDTQYF.